This T cell receptor (beta chain) was obtained from a study of T cell responses to AZD1222 COVID-19 vaccine. Whole-study findings and limits: Unmutated variant regions are reportedly targeted by nearly half of spike-specific TCRs.

On this clone: Its antigen remains unknown.

Sequencing used immunoSEQ multiplex PCR; TCRdb keeps in-frame clones, though not all of them. Altogether roughly 170,000 clones are present, around 90% being singletons, with the ten largest covering less than 3%. Trimming took 3 bases from V and 2 from J, leaving 14 bases between them. Germline CDR1 is LNHDA and CDR2 is SQIVND (reference sequence). This CDR3 is built from 15 residues. The V gene is TRBV19, the J gene TRBJ2-7, with D possibly matching TRBD2 (6 bases). The TCR sequence derives from an adult in good health. The sample consisted of peripheral blood, taken on day 0 of AZD1222 vaccination. Here the CDR3 reads CASSIAGRSTYEQYF. The CDR3 coding sequence is TGTGCCAGTAGTATCGCGGGACGGAGCACCTACGAGCAGTACTTC.